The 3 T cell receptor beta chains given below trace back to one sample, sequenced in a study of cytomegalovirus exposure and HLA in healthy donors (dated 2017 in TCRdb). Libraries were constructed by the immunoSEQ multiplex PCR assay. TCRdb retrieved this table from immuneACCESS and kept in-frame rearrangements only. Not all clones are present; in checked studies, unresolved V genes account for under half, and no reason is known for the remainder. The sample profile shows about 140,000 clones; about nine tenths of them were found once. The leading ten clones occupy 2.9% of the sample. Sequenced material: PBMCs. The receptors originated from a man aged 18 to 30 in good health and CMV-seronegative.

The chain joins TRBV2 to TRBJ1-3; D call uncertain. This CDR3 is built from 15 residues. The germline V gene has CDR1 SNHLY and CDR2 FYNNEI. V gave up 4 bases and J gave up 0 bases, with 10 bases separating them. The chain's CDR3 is CASSGRGLSGNTIYF. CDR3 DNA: TGTGCCAGCAGTGGCCGGGGTCTCTCTGGAAACACCATATATTTT.

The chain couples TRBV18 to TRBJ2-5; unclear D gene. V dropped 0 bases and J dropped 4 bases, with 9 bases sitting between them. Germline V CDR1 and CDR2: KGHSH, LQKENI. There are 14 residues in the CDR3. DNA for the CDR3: TGTGCCAGCTCACCACCGGGCCGCTCAGAGACCCAGTACTTC. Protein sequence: CASSPPGRSETQYF.

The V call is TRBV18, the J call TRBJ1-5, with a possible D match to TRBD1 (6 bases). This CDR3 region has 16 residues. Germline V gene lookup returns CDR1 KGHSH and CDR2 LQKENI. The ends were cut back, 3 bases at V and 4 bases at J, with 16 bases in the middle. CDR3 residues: CASSPGGGEFNQPQHF. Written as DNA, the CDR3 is TGTGCCAGCTCACCGGGAGGGGGAGAATTTAATCAGCCCCAGCATTTT.